The sample holds a few counts of the clone carrying this T cell receptor beta chain. Its matching antigen is unknown. The source of the sample is a study of beta chain features in type 1 diabetes. Expressed TCRB transcripts were sequenced, since all the RNA that had been isolated was reverse transcribed. Method: immunoSEQ multiplex PCR; TCRdb's copy keeps in-frame clones and lacks some. The data contain 430,000 or so clones, about an eighth of them seen just once; the ten biggest clones take up roughly 0.046%. Study findings and constraints: Moderate but significant shortening of TCRB CDR3s was recorded in all four CD4+ subsets from Type 1 diabetes patients.

From germline, CDR1 is GTSNPN and CDR2 SVGIG (reference sequence). The CDR3 is made up of 12 amino acids. Unmatched junction bases numbered 3, after V lost 3 bases and J lost 6 bases. This receptor was identified in a woman aged 18-29 years in good health. The chain recombines TRBV30 with TRBJ2-7; TRBD1 aligns across 9 bases. Sequenced material: naive CD4+ T cells from blood. DNA for the CDR3: TGTGCCTGGAGCCCGGGACAGGGCGAGCAGTACTTC. Translated: CAWSPGQGEQYF.